The source of this T cell receptor (beta chain) is a study of radiation and T cells in renal cell carcinoma. The table came from immunoSEQ multiplex PCR; TCRdb's copy has only in-frame clones and leaves some out. This sample has over 15,000 clones, with about 53% found just once. The CDR3 has 17 amino acids. Germline V gives CDR1 MNHNS, CDR2 SASEGT. Trimming cost V 0 bases and J 0 bases, with 12 bases left between them. Treatment denoted: treatment-naive control, cytoreductive nephrectomy. Control tumors came from a handful of females and about a dozen males, aged 40 to 82. The V call is TRBV6-1, the J call TRBJ1-5; D unresolved. The source of this sequence is a middle-aged man with renal cell carcinoma. The sample was tumor tissue, taken from a patient whose treatment was nephrectomy without radiotherapy. CDR3 coding DNA: TGTGCCAGCAGTGAAGCTGCCGGAGGTGTTAGCAATCAGCCCCAGCATTTT. Translation gives CASSEAAGGVSNQPQHF.